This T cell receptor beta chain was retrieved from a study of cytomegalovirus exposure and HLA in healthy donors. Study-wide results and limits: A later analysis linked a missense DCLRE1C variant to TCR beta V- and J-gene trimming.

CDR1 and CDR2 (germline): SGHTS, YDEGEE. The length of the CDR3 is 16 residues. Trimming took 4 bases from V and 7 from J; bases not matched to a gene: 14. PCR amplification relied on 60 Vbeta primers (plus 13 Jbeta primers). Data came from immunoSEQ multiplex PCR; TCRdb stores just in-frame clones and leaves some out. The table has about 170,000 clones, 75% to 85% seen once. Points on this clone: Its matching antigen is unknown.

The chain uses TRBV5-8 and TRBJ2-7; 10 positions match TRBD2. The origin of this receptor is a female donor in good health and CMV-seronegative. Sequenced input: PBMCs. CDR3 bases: TGTGCCAGCAGCGCATACCAGCGGGAGGGCCGGATTGAGCAGTACTTC. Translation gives CASSAYQREGRIEQYF.